This TCR beta chain was recorded in a study of shared clonotypes between healthy human individuals (dated by TCRdb to 2020 to 2022). Turning to the overall study: Three men and a couple of women, aged 18 to 49 years, made up the cohort. Leukapheresis yielded between about 0.8 and 9.5 billion PBMCs per donor. For each donor, CD4 naive and CD4 memory were each given three plates, CD8 naive was given two plates, and CD8 memory was given one plate. Different laboratories and diverse techniques were used to prepare libraries and sequence TCR repertoires, to increase sequencing depth and limit assay-specific biases. To estimate repertoire size and how much clonotype sharing occurs between individuals, the study deeply sequenced the blood TCR repertoires of five healthy adults.

V and J lose 4 bases and 8 bases, and a span of 13 bases separates them. Reading the germline V gene gives CDR1 SGHRS and CDR2 YFSETQ. CDR3 length: 13 amino acids, cysteine to phenylalanine. Only the CDR3 DNA is retained, 39 bases long and in frame from the first base. Using the deep immunoSEQ assay, TCR CDR3 regions were amplified from genomic DNA by multiplex PCR. Genomic DNA extracted from each cell subset was distributed evenly over all wells of several immunoSEQ 96-well plates, and each plate served as one replicate. For sorted subsets, around 200 ng genomic DNA, equal to 30,000 or so T cell genomes, was loaded into each replicate PCR. Purified libraries were measured with a Qubit 3.0 fluorometer, size-checked on a Bioanalyzer 2100, and measured again with the KAPA Library Quantification kit. Every immunoSEQ 96-well plate was sequenced on a dedicated single-read 150-cycle Illumina NextSeq 550 flow cell. In the original analysis: Because only junctional sequences without quality scores were contained in the immunoSEQ output, filtering matching that applied to full-length reads could not be performed. Sequences were annotated with PyIR, a Python wrapper for IgBLAST v1.9, and V/J genes and CDR3 were assigned using IMGT germline references. Reads with weak V/J assignments (E-value above 1e-6), missing CDR3, stop codons, out-of-frame junctions, or ambiguous translated residues were removed. V3J clonotypes were defined by identical inferred V gene, J gene, and CDR3 amino acid sequence. Percentage overlap between repertoires was calculated by dividing the number of shared unique clonotypes by the size of the smaller repertoire. Repertoire richness was assessed with RTK rarefaction, the Chao1 estimator, and Recon v2.1 estimates of unobserved clonotypes. Generation probabilities for all TCRbeta clonotypes obtained by the gDNA method from a handful of donors were computed using OLGA. Not all clones reach the TCRdb copy of this immuneACCESS table, which keeps in-frame sequences only. Checked studies attribute under half of the gap to unresolved V genes and leave the rest unexplained. That table supplies the V and J calls and clone size; D and trimming were determined from the DNA. This sample is represented by about 2 million clones; approximately 95% of them were singletons. The ten largest clones take up 0.1% to 0.15% of the sample.

Results the study describes overall, beyond this receptor: Naive subsets generally had larger estimated clonotype richness than memory subsets. Pairwise subsampling indicated that sequencing depth was expected to affect the degree of clonotype sharing among donors. Clonotypes shared by all four sorted-subset donors showed higher generation probabilities than non-shared clonotypes. Sampling was restricted to blood, and TCR repertoires in tissue are likely to differ from TCR repertoires in blood. When several donors were compared, the shared fraction of clonotypes was about 5% for naive CD4, around 3.5% for naive CD8, 2.3% for memory CD4, and about 0.36% for memory CD8. Rarefaction of sorted-subset datasets indicated incomplete sequencing despite the large sequencing depth. Because the study included only a small number of donors, the genetic and exposure-history diversity represented was limited.

As for this clone: No cognate antigen has been identified for it. No clone much larger than this one lies a single base away; base qualities are absent.

The donors were healthy, HIV-negative adults who had no recently reported acute infections or vaccinations. All donors were Caucasian adults living in Nashville, Tennessee, USA. CD4+ T cells were enriched by magnetic negative selection, after which naive cells were positively selected on CD45RA and the negative fraction was taken as the memory subset. Blood was obtained by leukapheresis, after which PBMCs were separated by Ficoll-Histopaque density gradient centrifugation and cryopreserved in liquid nitrogen vapor phase. Analytical flow cytometry was used to check the purity and quantity of every magnetically sorted T cell population. From each sorted fraction, genomic DNA was isolated and quantified by UV absorbance on a Nanodrop 2000c.

The sample was naive CD4+ T cells sorted from blood. The cell subset or site label, as the study defines it: CD45RA+ positively selected. The rearranged chain carries TRBV5-1 and TRBJ2-1, with no D gene named confidently. This sequence was found in a man aged 18 to 30 in good health. The CDR3 amino acid sequence is: CASSGVHSYEQFF. The DNA sequence follows: TGCGCCAGCAGCGGGGTCCATTCCTATGAGCAGTTCTTC.